These 30 T cell receptor beta chains share one sample of origin, sequenced in a study of blood T cell repertoires in COVID-19. Profiling relied on immunoSEQ multiplex PCR, and the TCRdb table lists in-frame clones only, not all of them. The sample carries roughly 350,000 clones, 85% recorded once. The source material was peripheral blood. The receptors were sampled from a woman aged 18-30 years with acute or convalescent COVID-19.

This clone appeared a single time. This chain uses TRBV28 with TRBJ1-6; no reliable D call. Germline values: CDR1 MDHEN, CDR2 SYDVKM. The CDR3 totals 16 residues. The V end was cut by 1 base, the J end by 0 bases, with 7 bases between. The CDR3 DNA is TGTGCCAGCAGTTTATCTGTTAGCTCCTATAATTCACCCCTCCACTTT. Amino acid sequence: CASSLSVSSYNSPLHF.

A note on this clone: This CDR3 is also generated by other DNA sequences in the sample. The chain carries TRBV28 and TRBJ2-7; weak D call: TRBD1 (5 bases). The CDR3 loop spans 14 amino acids. Germline lookup yields CDR1 MDHEN and CDR2 SYDVKM. Between the trimmed V and J ends, which lost 7 bases and 0 bases, there was a span of 13 bases. As DNA, the CDR3 is TGTGCCAGCATGACCCCCGACAGCTCCTACGAGCAGTACTTC. Residues: CASMTPDSSYEQYF.

This sequence joins TRBV3-1 (or the pseudogene TRBV3-2) and TRBJ2-5; D is unclear. The CDR3 loop spans 16 amino acids. V was clipped by 0 bases and J by 5 bases, with 16 bases between them. CDR1 LGHDT and CDR2 YNNKEL come from the germline V gene (reference sequence). The CDR3 DNA is TGTGCCAGCAGCCAAGATCTCCTAGATCAAAGGGAGACCCAGTACTTC. Translated, it gives CASSQDLLDQRETQYF.

The rearrangement uses TRBV14 and TRBJ2-7, with TRBD1 matching over 8 bases. Trimming took 0 bases from V and 1 from J; bases not matched to a gene: 8. CDR1 is SGHDN, CDR2 FVKESK, per germline. The length of the CDR3 is 17 residues. The CDR3 coding sequence is TGTGCCAGCAGCCAAGATGGACAGGGAAGGAGGTCCTACGAGCAGTACTTC. This gives the protein CASSQDGQGRRSYEQYF.

The chain has TRBV11-1 and TRBJ2-5; perhaps TRBD2 as D (5 bases). Germline V lookup: CDR1 SGHAT, CDR2 FQDESV (reference sequence). V lost 5 bases to trimming and J lost 2 bases, with 15 bases between them. CDR3 length: 15 residues. The CDR3 DNA reads TGTGCCAGCAGCCGCGAGGGTGGGATGCAAGAGACCCAGTACTTC. Translated: CASSREGGMQETQYF.

This sequence joins TRBV19 and TRBJ2-7, with D maybe TRBD1 (7 bases). Germline loops: CDR1 LNHDA, CDR2 SQIVND (reference sequence). V was trimmed by 6 bases and J by 2 bases, leaving 17 bases between them. The CDR3 has 15 amino acids. The CDR3 spells CASSPRRGPPYEQYF. Here the CDR3 DNA reads TGTGCCAGTAGCCCGAGGAGGGGGCCCCCCTACGAGCAGTACTTC.

Points on this clone: The identical CDR3 is also encoded by other nucleotide sequences in the sample. J is TRBJ2-5 and V is TRBV5-1; D uncertain. Deletions cut 0 bases from V and 0 bases from J, with 3 bases between. CDR1 SGHRS and CDR2 YFSETQ come from the germline V gene. This CDR3 is 13 amino acids long. As DNA, the CDR3 is TGCGCCAGCAGCTTGGACTACCAAGAGACCCAGTACTTC. Amino acid sequence: CASSLDYQETQYF.

V usage is TRBV3-1 (or the pseudogene TRBV3-2) and J usage is TRBJ1-3; D is possibly TRBD1 (5 bases). Germline CDR1 is LGHDT and CDR2 is YNNKEL (reference sequence). The V and J ends lost 3 bases and 1 base respectively, with 10 bases between them. CDR3 length: 15 amino acids. CDR3: CASSHRSGSGNTIYF. In DNA, the CDR3 is TGTGCCAGCAGCCATCGGTCAGGGTCTGGAAACACCATATATTTT.

This clone was seen only a few times. V is TRBV2 and J is TRBJ1-2; D is unclear. This CDR3 is 13 amino acids long. CDR1 is SNHLY and CDR2 is FYNNEI in the germline V gene. V gave up 3 bases and J gave up 8 bases, with 13 bases separating them. The CDR3: CASSERPQWGYTF. In DNA, the CDR3 is TGTGCCAGCAGTGAGAGGCCCCAATGGGGCTACACCTTC.

The V call is TRBV19, the J call TRBJ1-1; 9 bases are shared with TRBD1. The V segment lost 10 bases and the J segment 0 bases; nucleotides outside the gene matches: 6. From germline, CDR1 is LNHDA and CDR2 SQIVND (reference sequence). This CDR3 is built from 14 residues. The CDR3 loop reads CATGTGILNTEAFF. The CDR3 nucleotides read TGTGCCACCGGGACAGGGATATTGAACACTGAAGCTTTCTTT. Together with reference TRBV19 and TRBJ1-1, the CDR3 gives the full variable domain: DGGITQSPKYLFRKEGQNVTLSCEQNLNHDAMYWYRQDPGQGLRLIYYSQIVNDFQKGDIAEGYSVSREKKESFPLTVTSAQKNPTAFYLCATGTGILNTEAFFGQGTRLTVV.

This chain connects TRBV6-5 to TRBJ1-1; D perhaps matches TRBD1 (6 bases). The germline gives CDR1 MNHEY, CDR2 SVGAGI. Trimming shortened V by 8 bases and J by 6 bases, and 13 bases separated the two germline ends. The length of the CDR3 is 12 residues. As DNA, the CDR3 is TGTGCCAGCCCGAACAGGGCTTCTGAAGCTTTCTTT. Its translation: CASPNRASEAFF.

In its sample, this clone was seen once. The rearrangement uses TRBV2 and TRBJ2-7; perhaps TRBD2 as D (5 bases). The V gene's germline CDR1 is SNHLY and CDR2 FYNNEI. This CDR3 has 12 amino acids. Trimming took off 10 bases at V and 4 bases at J, with 14 bases between the two ends. The CDR3 protein is CATSSSGYEQYF. As DNA, the CDR3 is TGTGCCACCTCTTCCTCGGGGTACGAGCAGTACTTC. Together with reference TRBV2 and TRBJ2-7, the CDR3 gives the full variable domain: EPEVTQTPSHQVTQMGQEVILRCVPISNHLYFYWYRQILGQKVEFLVSFYNNEISEKSEIFDDQFSVERPDGSNFTLKIRSTKLEDSAMYFCATSSSGYEQYFGPGTRLTVT.

The gene calls are TRBV2 and TRBJ2-1, with 8 bases that match TRBD2. Germline-derived CDR1 and CDR2 are SNHLY and FYNNEI. The CDR3 runs to 15 residues. J gave up 7 bases and V 8 bases, and 13 bases lay outside the gene matches. CDR3: CASSPLAGGSNEQFF. CDR3 in DNA: TGTGCCAGCTCACCTTTGGCGGGAGGATCTAATGAGCAGTTCTTC.

This chain joins TRBV5-8 and TRBJ2-2, with 8 bases that match TRBD1. Germline lookup yields CDR1 SGHTS and CDR2 YDEGEE. V lost 4 bases and J lost 6; bases outside the gene matches: 11. The CDR3 consists of 16 residues. The CDR3 is CASSHPGQANPGELFF. Written as DNA, the CDR3 is TGTGCCAGCAGCCATCCGGGACAGGCCAACCCCGGGGAGCTGTTTTTT.

This rearrangement joins TRBV3-1 (or the pseudogene TRBV3-2) to TRBJ2-5, with D tentatively TRBD2 (5 bases). The CDR3 totals 17 residues. Germline V gene sequence: CDR1 LGHDT, CDR2 YNNKEL (reference sequence). The ends were cut back, 1 base at V and 1 base at J, with 16 bases in the middle. CDR3 in DNA: TGTGCCAGCAGCCAAGGGCAAGGTTCTAGCAGCCAAGAGACCCAGTACTTC. Encoded protein: CASSQGQGSSSQETQYF.

CDR3 protein: CASRPSGGGNTIYF. The CDR3, as DNA: TGTGCCAGCAGGCCCTCAGGGGGTGGAAACACCATATATTTT. The rearrangement uses TRBV6-5 and TRBJ1-3; 7 bases line up with TRBD1. The CDR3 consists of 14 residues. Germline V gives CDR1 MNHEY, CDR2 SVGAGI. J gave up 3 bases and V 6 bases, and 5 bases lay outside the gene matches.

The gene calls are TRBV11-2 and TRBJ1-2, with TRBD1 as a possible D gene (5 bases). The CDR3 sequence is 16 residues long. The germline CDR1 and CDR2 sequences are SGHAT and FQNNGV. Trimming cost V 4 bases and J 3 bases, with 18 bases left between them. DNA for the CDR3: TGTGCCAGCAGCTCTTCGCTGGGGCCTAACGACTATGGCTACACCTTC. As protein: CASSSSLGPNDYGYTF.

The chain couples TRBV6-5 to TRBJ1-5; D uncertain. The V end lost 6 bases, the J end lost 0 bases, and 6 bases lay between the germline ends. This CDR3 spans 13 amino acids. The V gene's germline CDR1 is MNHEY and CDR2 SVGAGI. This chain's CDR3 is CASSRNSNQPQHF. The DNA for the CDR3 is TGTGCCAGCAGCAGGAATAGCAATCAGCCCCAGCATTTT.

This clone was observed a single time. J is TRBJ1-4 and V is TRBV5-1, with D hard to call. The CDR3 has 14 residues. Trimming left V 4 bases short and J 3 bases short, with 10 bases between. Per germline, CDR1 SGHRS and CDR2 YFSETQ. The CDR3 spells CASSPVAANEKLFF. For the CDR3, the DNA is TGCGCCAGCAGCCCGGTAGCGGCTAATGAAAAACTGTTTTTT.

This clone showed up just once. V is TRBV4-2 and J is TRBJ2-7; D possibly corresponds to TRBD1 (5 bases). Trimming pared 5 bases from V and 6 bases from J, leaving 8 bases between. Germline V gene lookup returns CDR1 LGHNA and CDR2 YNFKEQ. The CDR3 is 11 residues long. DNA for the CDR3: TGTGCCAGCAGCTACCAGGGCGAGCAGTACTTC. This translates into CASSYQGEQYF.

The J gene is TRBJ2-7, the V gene TRBV5-5, with D possibly matching TRBD2 (6 bases). From germline, CDR1 is SGHKS and CDR2 YYEKEE (reference sequence). The CDR3 has 13 amino acids. The germline V and J ends were trimmed by 7 bases and 3 bases, with 14 bases remaining between them. CDR3 nucleotide sequence: TGTGCCAGCGGGGGGAACCGAGACTACGAGCAGTACTTC. Translation: CASGGNRDYEQYF.

The chain couples TRBV2 to TRBJ2-7, with D unclear. V was trimmed by 4 bases and J by 7 bases, leaving 8 bases between them. CDR1 is SNHLY and CDR2 is FYNNEI in the germline V gene. The CDR3 totals 11 residues. For the CDR3, the DNA is TGTGCCAGCAGTGCCGCTGAGGAGCAGTACTTC. This gives the protein CASSAAEEQYF.

This chain connects TRBV6-6 to TRBJ2-7, with D perhaps TRBD1 (6 bases). CDR1 is MNHNY and CDR2 is SVGAGI in the germline V gene (reference sequence). This CDR3 contains 15 residues. V lost 2 bases, J lost 3 bases, and 14 bases lay in between. The CDR3 loop reads CASSYPWQGIYEQYF. The DNA of the CDR3 is TGTGCCAGCAGTTACCCCTGGCAGGGGATCTACGAGCAGTACTTC.

The V and J genes are TRBV5-1 and TRBJ2-7; possibly TRBD2 for D (6 bases). Trimming shortened V by 7 bases and J by 0 bases, and 11 bases separated the two germline ends. Germline CDR1 reads SGHRS; CDR2 reads YFSETQ. This CDR3 contains 13 residues. CDR3 sequence: CASSSESSYEQYF. CDR3 in DNA: TGCGCCAGCTCTAGCGAAAGCTCCTACGAGCAGTACTTC.

V is TRBV5-1 and J is TRBJ1-2; possibly TRBD1 for D (6 bases). Germline V CDR1 and CDR2: SGHRS, YFSETQ. Trimming cost V 4 bases and J 4 bases, with 14 bases left between them. CDR3 length equals 14 residues. The CDR3: CASSPGGGVYGYTF. The CDR3 DNA follows: TGCGCCAGCAGCCCCGGAGGGGGGGTCTATGGCTACACCTTC. The entire variable domain, with the rest obtained from reference TRBV5-1 and TRBJ1-2, is as follows: KAGVTQTPRYLIKTRGQQVTLSCSPISGHRSVSWYQQTPGQGLQFLFEYFSETQRNKGNFPGRFSGRQFSNSRSEMNVSTLELGDSALYLCASSPGGGVYGYTFGSGTRLTVV.

Only one count was recorded for this clone. The chain uses TRBV6-5 and TRBJ1-5; maybe TRBD1 (5 bases). This CDR3 is built from 13 residues. The V end lost 5 bases, the J end lost 6 bases, and 11 bases lay between the germline ends. Germline-derived CDR1 and CDR2 are MNHEY and SVGAGI. CDR3 sequence (DNA): TGTGCCAGCAGTCTTACCGACAGTCAGCCCCAGCATTTT. Its translation: CASSLTDSQPQHF.

The V call is TRBV10-3, the J call TRBJ2-1; 9 positions match TRBD2. The length of the CDR3 is 14 residues. V shed 4 bases and J 6 bases; nucleotides not matched to a gene: 4. CDR1 and CDR2 from the germline V gene are ENHRY and SYGVKD. The CDR3 nucleotides are TGTGCCATCAGTGCCGAGCGGGAGGTCAATGAGCAGTTCTTC. As protein: CAISAEREVNEQFF.

The chain has TRBV9 and TRBJ1-1; TRBD1 matches at 7 bases. CDR3 length equals 14 residues. Germline V CDR1 and CDR2: SGDLS, YYNGEE. The J segment lost 4 bases and the V segment lost 3 bases, leaving 6 bases of the junction unmatched. DNA of the CDR3: TGTGCCAGCAGCGCCAGGGGGTTGGGCACTGAAGCTTTCTTT. Protein: CASSARGLGTEAFF.

The V and J genes are TRBV6-2 or TRBV6-3 and TRBJ2-5; 12 positions match TRBD2. Germline V CDR1 and CDR2: MNHEY, SVGEGT. The CDR3 sequence is 20 residues long. V lost 6 bases to trimming and J lost 4 bases; unmatched junction nucleotides: 21. CDR3 in DNA: TGTGCCAGCAGCCACAGACTCGGACTAGCGGGGAGGGGTTCGTCAGAGACCCAGTACTTC. Amino acid sequence: CASSHRLGLAGRGSSETQYF.

This chain connects TRBV7-9 to TRBJ2-1; possibly TRBD1 for D (6 bases). The V end was cut by 3 bases, the J end by 5 bases, with 17 bases between. The CDR3 runs 16 residues. Germline CDR1 is SEHNR and CDR2 is FQNEAQ (reference sequence). CDR3 amino acids: CASSFLTGWGNNEQFF. Here the CDR3 DNA reads TGTGCCAGCAGCTTTTTGACAGGATGGGGAAACAATGAGCAGTTCTTC.